The 23 T cell receptor beta chains in this list originate from one sample, sequenced in a study of T cells in women clearing cervical HPV infection. Sequencing was performed with immunoSEQ multiplex PCR; in TCRdb, only in-frame clones are kept and a portion is missing. This specimen shows 48,000 or so clones; the ten leading clones hold under 2%. Sequencing used blood buffy coat. These TCRs come from a woman aged 18-70 years with a cervical HPV16 infection that either progressed to CIN3+ or cleared (not recorded which).

Of note for this clone: The read terminates 3 residues before the CDR3 end, so the remaining end is supplied by the germline J gene. The genes are TRBV12-3 or TRBV12-4 and TRBJ2-1; no firm D call. The CDR3 is 14 residues long. Trimming cost V 3 bases and J 9 bases, with 15 bases left between them. CDR3 loop: CASSFQSSRGEQFF. Incomplete CDR3 DNA: TGTGCCAGCAGTTTTCAGTCTAGTAGAGGTGAG.

As for this clone: The read ends 3 residues early relative to the CDR3; the germline J gene fills the gap. The chain is built from TRBV12-3 or TRBV12-4 and TRBJ2-7; D possibly corresponds to TRBD1 (6 bases). The CDR3 extends over 16 amino acids. Trimming took off 4 bases at V and 0 bases at J, with 16 bases between the two ends. The CDR3 loop is CASSSSGALGSYEQYF. Incomplete CDR3 DNA: TGTGCCAGCAGTTCTTCAGGGGCCCTGGGCTCCTACGAG.

About this clone itself: The read ends 3 residues shy of where the CDR3 ends; the end is completed using the germline J gene. The genes are TRBV12-3 or TRBV12-4 and TRBJ1-4, with D maybe TRBD1 (6 bases). The CDR3 contains 15 residues. V was shortened by 7 bases and J by 8 bases, with 20 bases between the two germline ends. The sequenced part of the CDR3 DNA is TGTGCCAGCATACTCAAGACAGGCTCGGGGGAAAAA. Protein product: CASILKTGSGEK. The whole CDR3 region reads CASILKTGSGEKLFF.

The CDR3 DNA, read in part, is TGCGCCAGCAGCGGGACAATAGTAGATGAG. Translation: CASSGTIVDE. The entire CDR3 protein reads CASSGTIVDEQFF. V gene TRBV5-1 combines with J gene TRBJ2-1; tentatively, D is TRBD1 (6 bases). The CDR3 is cut off 3 residues early in the read; its end comes from the germline J gene. Deletions cut 4 bases from V and 8 bases from J, with 13 bases between. Looked up from germline, CDR1 is SGHRS and CDR2 is YFSETQ. The CDR3 spans 13 residues.

On this clone: The missing CDR3 end, 3 residues past where the read stops, is filled in from the germline J gene. The chain joins TRBV5-6 to TRBJ1-1; a possible D gene is TRBD1 (5 bases). The CDR3 runs 13 residues. Germline CDR1 is SGHDT and CDR2 is YYEEEE. The V end lost 2 bases, the J end lost 3 bases, and 8 bases lay between the germline ends. CDR3 region: CASSFFRDTEAFF. The CDR3 bases that were read are TGTGCCAGCAGCTTCTTCAGGGACACTGAA.

Details on this clone: The read ends 3 residues shy of where the CDR3 ends; the end is completed using the germline J gene. The gene calls are TRBV11-2 and TRBJ2-3; 7 nucleotides line up with TRBD2. Trimming removed 8 bases from V and 0 bases from J; junction bases left unmatched: 5. Germline V gene data show CDR1 as SGHAT and CDR2 as FQNNGV. The CDR3 spans 14 residues. CDR3 amino acids: CASDLAVSTDTQYF. CDR3 DNA, as far as it was read: TGTGCCAGCGATCTAGCGGTTAGCACAGATACG. The whole variable domain, remainder taken from reference TRBV11-2 and TRBJ2-3, is EAGVAQSPRYKIIEKRQSVAFWCNPISGHATLYWYQQILGQGPKLLIQFQNNGVVDDSQLPKDRFSAERLKGVDSTLKIQPAKLEDSAVYLCASDLAVSTDTQYFGPGTRLTVL.

About this clone: The CDR3 end falls 3 residues outside the read, so it is completed with the germline J gene. This chain joins TRBV6-2 or TRBV6-3 and TRBJ2-3; TRBD2 matches at 10 bases. Germline-derived CDR1 and CDR2 are MNHEY and SVGEGT. The trim removed 6 bases at V and 3 bases at J, leaving 3 bases unmatched. The CDR3 consists of 14 residues. The CDR3 region is CASRKLAGTDTQYF. CDR3 bases read: TGTGCCAGCAGGAAACTAGCGGGGACAGATACG.

Turning to this clone: Sequencing ends 3 residues short of the CDR3 end; the germline J gene provides the rest. This sequence joins TRBV5-1 and TRBJ1-5, with D perhaps TRBD1 (5 bases). Germline V CDR1 and CDR2: SGHRS, YFSETQ. The ends were cut back, 0 bases at V and 7 bases at J, with 11 bases in the middle. The CDR3 is 14 residues long. CDR3 bases read: TGCGCCAGCAGCTTGGAAGGGGCAGGGCAGCCC. This sequence encodes CASSLEGAGQP. Given in full, the CDR3 is CASSLEGAGQPQHF.

The CDR3 loop is CASSMRHLNTEAFF. Incomplete CDR3 DNA: TGTGCCAGCAGTATGAGACATTTGAACACTGAA. This chain links TRBV2 with TRBJ1-1; D gene unclear. The read ends 3 residues before the CDR3 terminus; that terminus is restored from the germline J gene. The CDR3 length is 14 residues. Trimming took off 5 bases at V and 0 bases at J, with 10 bases between the two ends. Germline assignment: CDR1 SNHLY and CDR2 FYNNEI.

Notes on this clone: The read falls 3 residues short of the CDR3 end, and the missing part is taken from the germline J gene. The chain recombines TRBV7-7 with TRBJ2-7; no clear D. The CDR3 sequence is 13 residues long. The germline V gene encodes CDR1 SSHAT and CDR2 FNYEAQ (reference sequence). V was clipped by 5 bases and J by 0 bases, with 8 bases between them. CDR3 residues: CASSLRLSYEQYF. The covered CDR3 bases are TGTGCCAGCAGCCTGAGACTCTCCTACGAG.

The CDR3: CSARKTGVGSPLHF. Incomplete CDR3 DNA: TGCAGTGCTAGAAAGACAGGGGTGGGTTCACCC. The chain carries TRBV20-1 and TRBJ1-6, with 8 bases identical to TRBD1. The read ends 3 residues before the CDR3 terminus; that terminus is restored from the germline J gene. The CDR3 sequence is 14 residues long. Trimming took 2 bases from V and 9 from J; bases not matched to a gene: 6. Germline values: CDR1 DFQATT, CDR2 SNEGSKA (reference sequence).

About this clone: From the germline J gene comes the end of the CDR3, since the read stops 3 residues before it. The chain joins TRBV5-5 to TRBJ1-1, with D possibly being TRBD1 (5 bases). CDR1 is SGHKS, CDR2 YYEKEE, per germline (reference sequence). This CDR3 comprises 13 residues. CDR3 in amino acids: CASSRGGNREAFF. The DNA read from the CDR3 is TGTGCCAGCAGCCGGGGGGGGAACAGAGAA.

To note about this clone: The read gets to within 3 residues of the CDR3 end, and the germline J gene fills in the rest. The chain recombines TRBV9 with TRBJ2-5, with 14 bases aligning to TRBD2. The V gene end was trimmed by 0 bases and the J gene end by 2 bases; junction bases not matched to a gene: 3. The germline V gene encodes CDR1 SGDLS and CDR2 YYNGEE. The CDR3 consists of 17 residues. Incomplete CDR3 DNA: TGTGCCAGCAGCGTAGCTGGACTAGCGGGGGGTCAAGAGACC. Translating gives CASSVAGLAGGQET. The full CDR3 is CASSVAGLAGGQETQYF.

As for this clone: The read gets to within 3 residues of the CDR3 end, and the germline J gene fills in the rest. The chain couples TRBV6-1 to TRBJ2-1, with 8 bases matching TRBD1. The CDR3 is 13 amino acids. V lost 3 bases and J lost 9; bases outside the gene matches: 4. Per germline, CDR1 MNHNS and CDR2 SASEGT. Partial CDR3 DNA: TGTGCCAGCAGTGATGGACAGGGTCGTGAG. The encoded protein is CASSDGQGRE. The full CDR3 sequence reads CASSDGQGREQFF.

A note on this clone: The read ends 3 residues before the CDR3 terminus; that terminus is restored from the germline J gene. The rearrangement links TRBV20-1 to TRBJ2-5; 9 bases line up with TRBD2. CDR1 is DFQATT, CDR2 SNEGSKA, per germline (reference sequence). The length of the CDR3 is 13 residues. V trimming: 1 base; J trimming: 6 bases; junction bases outside the gene matches: 3. The CDR3 spells CSARGLAGKTQYF. CDR3 DNA, as far as it was read: TGCAGTGCTAGAGGGCTAGCGGGGAAGACC.

About this clone: Read sequence stops 3 residues before the CDR3 end, and the germline J gene provides the missing end. The chain joins TRBV3-1 (or the pseudogene TRBV3-2) to TRBJ1-2, with D possibly being TRBD1 (5 bases). The germline V gene has CDR1 LGHDT and CDR2 YNNKEL (reference sequence). This CDR3 has 15 residues. Trimming left V 5 bases short and J 0 bases short, with 13 bases between. Partial CDR3 DNA: TGTGCCAGCAGCGACGGGGGTTTAGCTAACTATGGC. It encodes CASSDGGLANYG. The entire CDR3 sequence reads CASSDGGLANYGYTF.

Concerning this clone: The missing CDR3 end, 3 residues past where the read stops, is filled in from the germline J gene. The chain has TRBV7-6 and TRBJ2-1, with 8 bases aligning to TRBD2. Germline CDR1 is SGHVS and CDR2 is FNYEAQ. V lost 1 base and J lost 8; bases outside the gene matches: 10. The CDR3 loop spans 16 amino acids. CDR3 sequence: CASSLVGGGLMYEQFF. CDR3 bases read: TGTGCCAGCAGCTTAGTGGGCGGGGGGCTTATGTATGAG.

Concerning this clone: Read coverage stops 3 residues before the CDR3 terminus; the germline J gene supplies the remainder. The V and J genes are TRBV2 and TRBJ2-3; D is unclear. CDR1 SNHLY and CDR2 FYNNEI come from the germline V gene. CDR3 size: 10 residues. Deletions cut 10 bases from V and 1 base from J, with 3 bases between. CDR3 bases read: TGTGCCACTGGCACAGATACG. The encoded protein is CATGTDT. The full-length CDR3 reads as CATGTDTQYF.

A word on this clone: The read stops 3 residues short of the end of the CDR3; the missing end is completed from the germline J gene. J is TRBJ2-6 and V is TRBV19, with D possibly called TRBD1 or TRBD2 (6 bases each). V gave up 9 bases and J gave up 2 bases, with 26 bases separating them. Germline V CDR1 and CDR2: LNHDA, SQIVND (reference sequence). This CDR3 comprises 19 residues. The sequenced CDR3 bases are TGTGCCAGCTTGCCACAGGGAGGAGGCTCGGTAACTGGGGCCAACGTC. This sequence encodes CASLPQGGGSVTGANV. The CDR3 in its entirety is CASLPQGGGSVTGANVLTF.

Notes on this clone: With the read ending 3 residues before the CDR3 end, the germline J gene is used to fill in that end. This rearrangement joins TRBV19 to TRBJ1-1, with a tentative D call TRBD1 (5 bases). V gave up 0 bases and J gave up 5 bases, with 10 bases separating them. Germline CDR1 is LNHDA and CDR2 is SQIVND (reference sequence). The CDR3 is 14 residues long. The sequenced part of the CDR3 DNA is TGTGCCAGTAGTATAGATCGGCGGGGGACTGAA. Translation: CASSIDRRGTE. The full CDR3 protein is CASSIDRRGTEAFF.

As for this clone: From the germline J gene comes the end of the CDR3, since the read stops 3 residues before it. This chain connects TRBV10-3 to TRBJ1-1; D remains unclear. The CDR3 totals 14 residues. CDR1 and CDR2 from the germline V gene are ENHRY and SYGVKD. Trimming cost V 11 bases and J 1 base, with 17 bases left between them. CDR3 protein: CAGASNPRNTEAFF. The CDR3 bases that were read are TGTGCCGGAGCGTCGAACCCTCGGAACACTGAA.

A remark on this clone: The read ends 3 residues early relative to the CDR3; the germline J gene fills the gap. This chain uses TRBV14 with TRBJ2-7; D unresolved. The germline V gene encodes CDR1 SGHDN and CDR2 FVKESK. CDR3 length equals 14 residues. Trimming cost V 1 base and J 5 bases, with 12 bases left between them. The part of the CDR3 DNA that was read is TGTGCCAGCAGCCAAGCCTCGGGTTACGACGAG. It translates to CASSQASGYDE. The entire CDR3 is CASSQASGYDEQYF.

As regards this clone: Sequencing ends 3 residues short of the CDR3 end; the germline J gene provides the rest. The chain combines TRBV19 with TRBJ2-1; 7 bases match TRBD2. The V and J ends lost 5 bases and 0 bases, in that order; junction bases with no gene match: 4. The CDR3 sequence is 15 residues long. Germline values: CDR1 LNHDA, CDR2 SQIVND (reference sequence). The CDR3 reads CASSSTGGSYNEQFF. The CDR3 DNA, read in part, is TGTGCCAGTAGTTCCACGGGGGGCTCCTACAATGAG.